Listed below are T cell receptor beta chains from one sample, sequenced in a study of cytomegalovirus exposure and HLA in healthy donors. Assay used: immunoSEQ multiplex PCR; TCRdb lists only in-frame clones, some missing. The sample lists around 150,000 clones, approximately 87% occurring once. The sequenced material came from PBMCs. These receptors came from a woman between 25 and 40 years old in good health and CMV-seronegative. Each CDR3 is given with its conserved first and last residue. D genes are given only for firm matches. Clone size is not always given. Where it is, it says once, few, many or a class for expanded clones.

TRBJ1-1,NA,TRBV18,TRBD1,TGTGCCAGCTCACCTCGGACAGGTGAGAACGCTGAAGCTTTCTTT,CASSPRTGENAEAFF
TRBJ1-4,NA,TRBV5-8,NA,TGTGCCAGCAACTGGGGGGGCACAGGGATTAATGAAAAACTGTTTTTT,CASNWGGTGINEKLFF
TRBJ2-7,NA,TRBV2,TRBD2,TGTGCCAGCAGCGGAGCACTAGCGGGGGACTACGAGCAGTACTTC,CASSGALAGDYEQYF
TRBJ1-5,NA,TRBV10-3,NA,TGTGCCATCAGTGAGACAGCCGATCAGCCCCAGCATTTT,CAISETADQPQHF
TRBJ2-1,NA,TRBV4-1,TRBD1,TGCGCCAGCAGCCAGCCGAGACAGGGGGCGCGCAATGAGCAGTTCTTC,CASSQPRQGARNEQFF
TRBJ2-1,NA,TRBV11-3,TRBD2,TGTGCCAGCAGCCCCAGACTAGCGGGAGGCAATGAGCAGTTCTTC,CASSPRLAGGNEQFF
TRBJ2-1,NA,TRBV19,TRBD1,TGTGCCAGCCAGCTTACAGGGGGACCCTACAATGAGCAGTTCTTC,CASQLTGGPYNEQFF
TRBJ1-6,NA,TRBV13,NA,TGTGCCAGCAGCTACGGGACTGAGAATAATTCACCCCTCCACTTT,CASSYGTENNSPLHF
TRBJ2-7,once,TRBV7-9,TRBD1,TGTGCCAGCAGCTTAGCGGGGGACAGTAGCAGATCGAAGCAGTACTTC,CASSLAGDSSRSKQYF
TRBJ1-4,NA,TRBV5-1,TRBD1,TGCGCCAGCAGCTCGGGACAGATTAATGAAAAACTGTTTTTT,CASSSGQINEKLFF
TRBJ2-3,once,TRBV4-3,TRBD2,TGCGCCAGCAGCCAAGATCACAGCGGGGGGGCCCCAGATACGCAGTATTTT,CASSQDHSGGAPDTQYF
TRBJ1-5,NA,TRBV19,TRBD1,TGTGCCAGTAGTATAGTCGCAGGGGGATATAGCAATCAGCCCCAGCATTTT,CASSIVAGGYSNQPQHF
TRBJ1-2,NA,TRBV5-5,NA,TGTGCCAGCAGGTCTGGGTTAGGAGTGTTCTATGGCTACACCTTC,CASRSGLGVFYGYTF
TRBJ1-1,NA,TRBV25-1,NA,TGTGCCAGCACCAAAGCGGGGTTGAGCACTGAAGCTTTCTTT,CASTKAGLSTEAFF
TRBJ2-2,NA,TRBV7-6,TRBD1,TGTGCCAGCAGCCCCCGGACAGGACTCGCGAACACCGGGGAGCTGTTTTTT,CASSPRTGLANTGELFF
TRBJ2-5,few,TRBV28,TRBD1,TGTGCCAGCAGCGAGTCCCAGAGAGTAACAGGGGGCCCGTACTTC,CASSESQRVTGGPYF
TRBJ2-6,NA,TRBV27,NA,TGTGCCAGCAGTTTATCAGGGGCTGGGGCCAACGTCCTGACTTTC,CASSLSGAGANVLTF
TRBJ1-5,NA,TRBV19,NA,TGTGCCAGTAGTATTCCCGGCAGGGTTTGCAATCAGCCCCAGCATTTT,CASSIPGRVCNQPQHF
TRBJ2-7,NA,TRBV27,TRBD2,TGTGCCAGCAGTTCGGGACTAGCGCCCCTCGAGCAGTACTTC,CASSSGLAPLEQYF
TRBJ2-1,NA,TRBV7-8,NA,TGTGCCAGCAGACCTCTCGGACGGGGAATACTAGAGCAGTTCTTC,CASRPLGRGILEQFF
TRBJ1-2,NA,TRBV7-8,NA,TGTGCCAGCAGCTTATATGGAGATTCGGATGGCTACACCTTC,CASSLYGDSDGYTF
TRBJ2-1,NA,TRBV7-2,TRBD2,TGTGCCAGCAGACGGACGGGGGAGGGGTCGAAGTTCTTC,CASRRTGEGSKFF
TRBJ2-3,NA,TRBV9,TRBD2,TGTGCCAGCAGCGTAGGTGTCGGGAGGGCCTCTAGCACAGATACGCAGTATTTT,CASSVGVGRASSTDTQYF
TRBJ1-2,NA,TRBV28,TRBD1,TGTGCCAGCAGTTGGACAGGGATCTATGGCTACACCTTC,CASSWTGIYGYTF
TRBJ1-2,NA,TRBV27,TRBD1,TGTGCCAGCCTGGGACAGGGGGACTATGGCTACACCTTC,CASLGQGDYGYTF
TRBJ1-5,NA,TRBV18,TRBD1,TGTGCCAGCTCACCGCAGCCTACGGACAGGGGCAGACAGCCCCAGCATTTT,CASSPQPTDRGRQPQHF
TRBJ1-2,NA,TRBV4-1,NA,TGCGCCAGCAGCCAATACGACAGGTTCTATGGCTACACCTTC,CASSQYDRFYGYTF
TRBJ2-1,NA,TRBV5-4,TRBD2,TGTGCCAGCAGTCCTGGGACTAGCGGGAGTTGGCGTCGTTCCTACAATGAGCAGTTCTTC,CASSPGTSGSWRRSYNEQFF
TRBJ1-1,NA,TRBV7-9,NA,TGTGCCAGCAGCTTAGCAGCGAGACACACTGAAGCTTTCTTT,CASSLAARHTEAFF
TRBJ2-3,NA,TRBV7-9,NA,TGTGCCAGCAGCTTTGCAGGGGACACAGATACGCAGTATTTT,CASSFAGDTDTQYF
TRBJ2-7,NA,TRBV7-9,NA,TGTGCCAGCAGCTTAGGGGTCAGGGGCTACGAGCAGTACTTC,CASSLGVRGYEQYF
TRBJ1-1,NA,TRBV4-1,NA,TGCGCCAGCAGCCAAATCAAGAACACTGAAGCTTTCTTT,CASSQIKNTEAFF
TRBJ2-2,once,TRBV28,NA,TGTGCCAGCAGTTTCGTCAGGGTGGGCGGGGAGCTGTTTTTT,CASSFVRVGGELFF
TRBJ2-5,once,TRBV9,TRBD2,TGTGCCAGCAGCCAGTCAACTAGCGGGGGTCTCTCCCGGGAGACCCAGTACTTC,CASSQSTSGGLSRETQYF
TRBJ2-5,NA,TRBV7-2,NA,TGTGCCAGCAGCTCACATAAATTTGAGACCCAGTACTTC,CASSSHKFETQYF
TRBJ2-5,NA,TRBV9,TRBD1,TGTGCCAGCAGCGCGACAGGGTCCCAAGAGACCCAGTACTTC,CASSATGSQETQYF
TRBJ1-1,once,TRBV28,TRBD1,TGTGCCAGCAGACCTCCCCAGGGGGTAAGCACTGAAGCTTTCTTT,CASRPPQGVSTEAFF
TRBJ2-3,NA,TRBV7-2,TRBD2,TGTGCCAGCAGCTTATCTCTAGCGGGGGGCACAGATACGCAGTATTTT,CASSLSLAGGTDTQYF
TRBJ2-1,NA,TRBV27,NA,TGTGCCAGCAGTTCCCGACTCGGAATAGCGCAACACAATGAGCAGTTCTTC,CASSSRLGIAQHNEQFF
TRBJ1-2,NA,TRBV12-2,NA,TGTGCAAGTCGCTTATGGTGTGGGGACAGGGACGGCTACACCTTC,CASRLWCGDRDGYTF
TRBJ2-5,few,TRBV6-5,NA,TGTGCCAGCAGTCGGACAGAGCAAGAGACCCAGTACTTC,CASSRTEQETQYF
TRBJ2-7,NA,TRBV28,TRBD1,TGTGCCAGCAGTGGTCGTGGACAGGGGGCTCTCCGGGAGCAGTACTTC,CASSGRGQGALREQYF
TRBJ1-2,NA,TRBV5-1,NA,TGCGCCAGCAGCACGGGGAAGGCTAACTATGGCTACACCTTC,CASSTGKANYGYTF
TRBJ1-5,NA,TRBV10-3,TRBD1,TGTGCCATCAGCGCCGGGACAGGGAAAAATCAGCCCCAGCATTTT,CAISAGTGKNQPQHF
TRBJ1-1,few,TRBV6-6,TRBD1,TGTGCCAGCCACAGGGGAGTCACTGAAGCTTTCTTT,CASHRGVTEAFF
TRBJ2-1,NA,TRBV5-1,TRBD2,TGCGCCAGCAGCTTGGGCGGGAGGAGTGAGGAGCAGTTCTTC,CASSLGGRSEEQFF
TRBJ2-7,NA,TRBV28,TRBD1,TGTGCCAGCAGTTCCATCGGACAGGGCTACTACGAGCAGTACTTC,CASSSIGQGYYEQYF
TRBJ2-1,few,TRBV5-8,TRBD2,TGTGCCAGCAGCTTGGGGCAGCTCCTAGCGGAGAATGAGCAGTTCTTC,CASSLGQLLAENEQFF
TRBJ1-4,NA,TRBV7-9,NA,TGTGCCAGCAGCTTAGCGTTGCAGGGAGGTGAAAAACTGTTTTTT,CASSLALQGGEKLFF
TRBJ1-1,NA,TRBV19,TRBD1,TGTGCCAGTAGGTACAGGGGGACTGAAGCTTTCTTT,CASRYRGTEAFF
TRBJ1-4,NA,TRBV5-4,NA,TGTGCCAGCAGCTTGGCTGGAGGGGAAAATGAAAAACTGTTTTTT,CASSLAGGENEKLFF
TRBJ1-2,NA,TRBV7-9,NA,TGTGCCAGCAGAGAGGCGGGGGAAGGCTACACCTTC,CASREAGEGYTF
TRBJ1-1,NA,TRBV2,TRBD1,TGTGCCAGCAGTGAACGGACAGGGGGAGGCACTGAAGCTTTCTTT,CASSERTGGGTEAFF